This T cell receptor (beta chain) was captured in a study of blood T cell repertoires in COVID-19. On the study more broadly: Sites in the United States, Italy and Spain provided acute and convalescent COVID-19 samples.

Germline V lookup: CDR1 SGHAT, CDR2 FQNNGV. CDR3 length: 15 residues. V was clipped by 1 base and J by 5 bases, with 14 bases between them. Assay: immunoSEQ multiplex PCR; the TCRdb copy retains only in-frame clones and omits some. The sample contains approximately 270,000 clones, around 88% of which appear only once. Specimen: peripheral blood. V usage is TRBV11-2 and J usage is TRBJ2-5; D is unresolved. The TCR was taken from a woman under 40 with COVID-19, enrolled during active disease. DNA for the CDR3: TGTGCCAGCAGCTTAGGCGGCCCACTCTCGGAGACCCAGTACTTC. Translation gives CASSLGGPLSETQYF.